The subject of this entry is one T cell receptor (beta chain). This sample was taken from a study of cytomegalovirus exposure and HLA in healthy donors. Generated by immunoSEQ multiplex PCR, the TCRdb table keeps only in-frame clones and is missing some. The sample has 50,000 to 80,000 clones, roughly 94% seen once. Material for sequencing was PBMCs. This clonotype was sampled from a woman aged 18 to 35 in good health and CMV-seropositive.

The DNA of the CDR3 is TGTGCCAGCAAGATACAGGGGTTCGCTGAAGCTTTCTTT. It is translated as CASKIQGFAEAFF. V is TRBV28 and J is TRBJ1-1; 7 bases are shared with TRBD1. Germline loops: CDR1 MDHEN, CDR2 SYDVKM. V trimming: 7 bases; J trimming: 6 bases; junction bases outside the gene matches: 8. The CDR3 length is 13 residues.